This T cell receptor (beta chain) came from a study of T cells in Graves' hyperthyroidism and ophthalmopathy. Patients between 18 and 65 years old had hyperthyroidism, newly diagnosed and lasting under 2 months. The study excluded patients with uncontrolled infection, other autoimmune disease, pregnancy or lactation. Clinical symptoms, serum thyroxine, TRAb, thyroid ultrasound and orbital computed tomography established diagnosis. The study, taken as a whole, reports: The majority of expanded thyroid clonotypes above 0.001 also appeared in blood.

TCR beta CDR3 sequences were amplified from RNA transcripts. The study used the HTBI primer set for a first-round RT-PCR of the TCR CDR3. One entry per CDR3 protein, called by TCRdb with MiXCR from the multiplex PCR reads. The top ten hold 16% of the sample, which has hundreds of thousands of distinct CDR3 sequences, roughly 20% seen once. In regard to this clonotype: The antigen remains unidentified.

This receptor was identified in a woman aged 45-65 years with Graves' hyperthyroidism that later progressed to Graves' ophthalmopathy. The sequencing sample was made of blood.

Here the CDR3 DNA reads TGTGCCAGCCGGTTGGAGGACAGGACCGATGTCGTCGAAGCTTTCTTT. Its protein is CASRLEDRTDVVEAFF. This chain uses TRBV7-9 with TRBJ1-1, with 7 nucleotides matching TRBD1. The V gene end was trimmed by 8 bases and the J gene end by 8 bases; junction bases not matched to a gene: 20. The CDR3 is made up of 16 amino acids. Germline CDR1 SEHNR, CDR2 FQNEAQ (reference sequence).